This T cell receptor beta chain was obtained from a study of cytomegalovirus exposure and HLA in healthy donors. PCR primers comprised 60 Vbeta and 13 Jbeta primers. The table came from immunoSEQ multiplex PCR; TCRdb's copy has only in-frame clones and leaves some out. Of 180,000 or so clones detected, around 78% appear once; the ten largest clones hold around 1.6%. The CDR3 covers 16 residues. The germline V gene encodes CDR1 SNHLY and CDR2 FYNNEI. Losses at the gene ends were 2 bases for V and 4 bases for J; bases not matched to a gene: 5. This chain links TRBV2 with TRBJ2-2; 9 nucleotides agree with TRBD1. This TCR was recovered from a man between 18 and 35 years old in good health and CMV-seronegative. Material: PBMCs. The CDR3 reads CASSERTGVITGELFF. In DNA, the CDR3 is TGTGCCAGCAGTGAAAGGACAGGGGTGATCACCGGGGAGCTGTTTTTT.